These T cell receptor beta chains were read from a single sample in a study of shared clonotypes between healthy human individuals. Produced via immunoSEQ multiplex PCR; TCRdb's table is partial and in-frame only. Seen here are 2 million to 2.5 million clones, around 92% observed once, and the top ten hold about 0.41%. Sequencing was carried out using naive CD4+ T cells from PBMCs. These receptors came from a man aged 18-30 years in good health. Some clones in this sample may be carry-over from other donors' samples. The CDR3 runs from the conserved cysteine through the conserved F or W. D genes are given only for firm matches. Size tells how often a clone was seen (once, few, many) or the class of an expanded clone, and some rows leave it out.

v_call,clone_size,d_call,j_call,cdr3_nt,cdr3_aa
TRBV2,NA,NA,TRBJ1-5,TGTGCCAGCAGTGACCCCCCCAGGGTTGGCAATCAGCCCCAGCATTTT,CASSDPPRVGNQPQHF
TRBV6-5,NA,NA,TRBJ2-7,TGTGCCAGCAGTTACTCATGGAGTAATAGAATCGAGCAGTACTTC,CASSYSWSNRIEQYF
TRBV2,few,TRBD1,TRBJ1-1,TGTGCCAGCAGTGATCAGGGGGCATACACTGAAGCTTTCTTT,CASSDQGAYTEAFF
TRBV7-9,NA,TRBD2,TRBJ2-1,TGTGCCAGCAGCTTACCTGGGACTAGAGCAGGGAATGAGCAGTTCTTC,CASSLPGTRAGNEQFF
TRBV4-1,NA,NA,TRBJ1-3,TGCGCCAGCAGCCAGGGGAACCGCCTGAGCTCTGGAAACACCATATATTTT,CASSQGNRLSSGNTIYF
TRBV6-6,NA,NA,TRBJ1-1,TGTGCCAGCAGTTCCACTGGCCAGGGGCAGGGGACTGAAGCTTTCTTT,CASSSTGQGQGTEAFF
TRBV9,NA,NA,TRBJ2-7,TGTGCCAGCAGCGTAAGGGGGTCAGGGACCTACGAGCAGTACTTC,CASSVRGSGTYEQYF
TRBV19,few,NA,TRBJ1-1,TGTGCCAGTAGCCAGACAGATATGAACACTGAAGCTTTCTTT,CASSQTDMNTEAFF
TRBV28,NA,NA,TRBJ2-1,TGTGCCGCGAACGGCCTCCCGGGATACAATGAGCAGTTCTTC,CAANGLPGYNEQFF
TRBV28,NA,TRBD1,TRBJ2-2,TGTGCCAGCCAGGACAGGGGAAGGACCGGGGAGCTGTTTTTT,CASQDRGRTGELFF
TRBV18,once,TRBD2,TRBJ2-5,TGTGCCAGCTCACCGGGGGGGTTGGAGACCCAGTACTTC,CASSPGGLETQYF
TRBV7-9,NA,NA,TRBJ1-2,TGTGCCAGCACACAGGGTGGATTTTATGGCTACACCTTC,CASTQGGFYGYTF
TRBV7-6,NA,TRBD2,TRBJ2-2,TGTGCCAGCAGGGTAGCGGGAGTTGGCGGGGAGCTGTTTTTT,CASRVAGVGGELFF
TRBV5-5,NA,NA,TRBJ2-5,TGTGCCAGCAGCTTGCGGGTGGGAAAGACCCAGTACTTC,CASSLRVGKTQYF
TRBV28,once,TRBD1,TRBJ1-2,TGTGCCAGCACCCAGGGGGGGCAGGGAATCTATGGCTACACCTTC,CASTQGGQGIYGYTF
TRBV6-5,NA,TRBD1,TRBJ2-7,TGTGCCAGCACAACCGACAGGGGCTCCTACGAGCAGTACTTC,CASTTDRGSYEQYF
TRBV28,once,TRBD1,TRBJ2-7,TGTGCCTCCAAGGTCTCGGGACAGGGTACGGGAATAGCACAATTC,CASKVSGQGTGIAQF
TRBV7-2,NA,NA,TRBJ2-2,TGTGCCAGCCGGGGCAGGGAGCTAACCGGGGAGCTGTTTTTT,CASRGRELTGELFF
TRBV5-1,once,NA,TRBJ1-5,TGCGCCAGCAGCTTGGGGGGCCAGCCCAATCAGCCCCAGCATTTT,CASSLGGQPNQPQHF
TRBV10-2,NA,TRBD2,TRBJ2-1,TGCGCCAGCAGTAGGACTAGCGGGAGTGTTGAGCAGTTCTTC,CASSRTSGSVEQFF
TRBV28,NA,TRBD1,TRBJ1-2,TGTGCCAGCAGTAGGACAGGGTATGGCTACACCTTC,CASSRTGYGYTF
TRBV7-9,NA,NA,TRBJ2-5,TGTGCCAGCAGCTTATGGGTAGGCACCCAAGAGACCCAGTACTTC,CASSLWVGTQETQYF
TRBV4-3,NA,TRBD2,TRBJ2-5,TGCGCCAGCAGCCAAGGCGGGAGGGCCCAGGAGACCCAGTACTTC,CASSQGGRAQETQYF
TRBV4-1,NA,TRBD2,TRBJ2-7,TGCGCCAGCAGCGCGCGGGAGGGGGTGGCTGAGCAGTACTTC,CASSAREGVAEQYF
TRBV7-8,NA,NA,TRBJ1-2,TGTGCCAGCAGCTTATTGACAGACCTTGGCTACACCTTC,CASSLLTDLGYTF
TRBV15,NA,NA,TRBJ2-7,TGTGCCACCAGCAGAGAGGCCGGGGGAGGCGGGTACGAGCAGTACTTC,CATSREAGGGGYEQYF
TRBV11-2,NA,NA,TRBJ2-3,TGTGCCAGCAGCCCGGTAGTTTCCGATACGCAGTATTTT,CASSPVVSDTQYF
TRBV7-2,NA,NA,TRBJ2-2,TGTGCCAGCAGCTTACAGGGTCACGGCGGCACCGGGGAGCTGTTTTTT,CASSLQGHGGTGELFF
TRBV28,once,NA,TRBJ1-4,TGTGCCAGCAGTTTATTAGGGAGGACTAATGAAAAACTGTTTTTT,CASSLLGRTNEKLFF
TRBV28,NA,NA,TRBJ1-2,TGTGCCAGCAGGCCAACCTCGGACAGCGTCAACTATGGCTACACCTTC,CASRPTSDSVNYGYTF
TRBV28,NA,NA,TRBJ2-2,TGTGCCAGCAGTTTCTCCGCCGGCACCGGGGAGCTGTTTTTT,CASSFSAGTGELFF
TRBV6-6,once,NA,TRBJ1-2,TGTGCCACGCACGGGGGGGATCACTATGGCTACACCTTC,CATHGGDHYGYTF
TRBV7-9,NA,NA,TRBJ2-3,TGTGCCAGCAGCTTAGTTCCGGGAGATACGCAGTATTTT,CASSLVPGDTQYF
TRBV29-1,NA,TRBD1,TRBJ1-1,TGCAGCGTTGAGGGACAGGGTAAAACTGAAGCTTTCTTT,CSVEGQGKTEAFF
TRBV30,NA,TRBD1,TRBJ2-2,TGTGCCTGGAACGGACAGGGAAACACCGGGGAGCTGTTTTTT,CAWNGQGNTGELFF
TRBV6-1,NA,NA,TRBJ2-2,TGTGCCAGCACCGAGGGTCAGGCGAACACCGGGGAGCTGTTTTTT,CASTEGQANTGELFF